What follows are 30 T cell receptor beta chains derived from one specimen sequenced in a study of neoadjuvant nivolumab and ipilimumab in lung cancer. Profiled with immunoSEQ multiplex PCR; TCRdb holds only in-frame clones, not every one. The sample lists roughly 13,000 clones, roughly 95% occurring once. The sample was peripheral blood, taken after neoadjuvant nivolumab, alone or with ipilimumab, at or shortly before surgery. These receptors came from an adult with non-small cell lung cancer.

This sequence joins TRBV9 and TRBJ2-2; D remains unclear. V was shortened by 3 bases and J by 7 bases, with 19 bases between the two germline ends. Germline assignment: CDR1 SGDLS and CDR2 YYNGEE. CDR3 length: 16 residues. CDR3 bases: TGTGCCAGCAGCGGGGTTTCTAGAGGTCGCTACGGGGAGCTGTTTTTT. Translating gives CASSGVSRGRYGELFF.

The chain uses TRBV6-1 and TRBJ2-1; TRBD1 matches 7 bases. V trimming: 6 bases; J trimming: 2 bases; junction bases outside the gene matches: 13. Germline V gene data show CDR1 as MNHNS and CDR2 as SASEGT. This CDR3 has 17 amino acids. CDR3 sequence: CASSEFKRTGAYNEQFF. The CDR3, as DNA: TGTGCCAGCAGCGAATTCAAAAGGACAGGAGCCTACAATGAGCAGTTCTTC.

This rearrangement joins TRBV30 to TRBJ1-2; D is unresolved. This CDR3 comprises 11 residues. Germline-derived CDR1 and CDR2 are GTSNPN and SVGIG (reference sequence). Trimming stripped 7 bases from V and 6 bases from J, with 12 bases between. The CDR3 loop is CASLPVDGYTF. CDR3 nucleotide sequence: TGTGCCTCACTCCCAGTGGATGGCTACACCTTC.

V and J are TRBV11-3 and TRBJ2-7; D not resolved. The CDR3 runs to 14 residues. V was cut by 0 bases and J by 3 bases, with 9 bases left in between. Germline loops: CDR1 SGHNT, CDR2 YENEEA. CDR3 sequence reads: CASSLEGSNYEQYF. CDR3 DNA: TGTGCCAGCAGCTTAGAAGGCTCTAACTACGAGCAGTACTTC.

The V and J genes are TRBV14 and TRBJ1-1, with D unresolved. The CDR3 spans 16 residues. Trimming shortened V by 5 bases and J by 3 bases, and 19 bases separated the two germline ends. Germline V lookup: CDR1 SGHDN, CDR2 FVKESK. This CDR3 is CASSFQVGNGDTEAFF. As DNA, the CDR3 is TGTGCCAGCAGCTTCCAAGTCGGGAACGGGGACACTGAAGCTTTCTTT.

The V and J genes are TRBV7-2 and TRBJ1-4; 10 bases align to TRBD1. This CDR3 contains 15 residues. V gave up 5 bases and J gave up 7 bases; unmatched junction bases: 7. In germline, CDR1 is SGHTA, CDR2 FQGNSA. This CDR3 is CASSLAGQGTEKLFF. CDR3 DNA: TGTGCCAGCAGCCTGGCGGGACAGGGGACTGAAAAACTGTTTTTT.

This clone was observed once. This rearrangement joins TRBV28 to TRBJ1-2; 7 bases are a match to TRBD1. The V gene end was trimmed by 2 bases and the J gene end by 1 base; junction bases not matched to a gene: 7. CDR1 is MDHEN and CDR2 is SYDVKM in the germline V gene. This CDR3 is 16 amino acids long. This chain's CDR3 is CASSLGGAGGNYGYTF. The DNA of the CDR3 is TGTGCCAGCAGTTTAGGGGGAGCAGGGGGTAACTATGGCTACACCTTC.

V gene TRBV11-2 combines with J gene TRBJ1-2; D perhaps matches TRBD1 (5 bases). The CDR3 consists of 14 residues. V lost 2 bases and J lost 8, with 15 bases in between. Germline V lookup: CDR1 SGHAT, CDR2 FQNNGV. The chain's CDR3 is CASSLPYRSPGYTF. In DNA, the CDR3 is TGTGCCAGCAGCTTACCCTACAGGTCCCCCGGCTACACCTTC.

This chain links TRBV5-4 with TRBJ1-4; no definite D call. V was trimmed by 1 base and J by 0 bases, leaving 10 bases between them. Looked up from germline, CDR1 is SGHNT and CDR2 is YYREEE (reference sequence). The CDR3 covers 16 residues. CDR3 amino acids: CASSLTATATNEKLFF. The CDR3 DNA reads as TGTGCCAGCAGCTTGACAGCCACTGCAACTAATGAAAAACTGTTTTTT.

The V gene is TRBV7-7, the J gene TRBJ2-2, with D unclear. In germline, CDR1 is SSHAT, CDR2 FNYEAQ (reference sequence). The CDR3 is 13 amino acids. The V end was cut by 5 bases, the J end by 6 bases, with 10 bases between. The CDR3 here is CASSPSFPGELFF. CDR3 DNA: TGTGCCAGCAGCCCCAGTTTTCCCGGGGAGCTGTTTTTT.

This chain connects TRBV6-5 to TRBJ2-7; D is perhaps TRBD1 (5 bases). Germline CDR1 reads MNHEY; CDR2 reads SVGAGI. The length of the CDR3 is 12 residues. Trimming cost V 5 bases and J 6 bases, with 11 bases left between them. The DNA of the CDR3 is TGTGCCAGCAGTCCGGAAGGGGTCGAGCAGTACTTC. It yields the protein CASSPEGVEQYF.

V gene TRBV5-4 combines with J gene TRBJ2-2; 11 bases match TRBD1. In germline, CDR1 is SGHNT, CDR2 YYREEE (reference sequence). The CDR3 totals 15 residues. J lost 4 bases, V lost 2 bases, and 1 base had no gene match. DNA for the CDR3: TGTGCCAGCAGCTTCGGACAGGGGGCCACCGGGGAGCTGTTTTTT. Translating it yields CASSFGQGATGELFF.

This chain links TRBV7-8 with TRBJ2-5, with 12 bases that match TRBD1. This CDR3 spans 14 amino acids. Germline values: CDR1 SGHVS, CDR2 FQNEAQ. Trimming took 5 bases from V and 11 from J; bases not matched to a gene: 9. This CDR3 is CASSRDRGPREQYF. Here the CDR3 DNA reads TGTGCCAGCAGCAGGGACAGGGGGCCGAGGGAGCAGTACTTC.

The chain has TRBV10-3 and TRBJ2-2; D gene ambiguous. In germline, CDR1 is ENHRY, CDR2 SYGVKD. Trimming shortened V by 2 bases and J by 4 bases, and 8 bases separated the two germline ends. This CDR3 comprises 14 residues. The CDR3 sequence: CAISELTATGELFF. The CDR3 coding sequence is TGTGCCATCAGTGAGCTAACCGCCACCGGGGAGCTGTTTTTT.

The chain has TRBV6-1 and TRBJ1-2, with D unclear. CDR1 is MNHNS, CDR2 SASEGT, per germline. The CDR3 totals 14 residues. V lost 0 bases to trimming and J lost 4 bases, with 9 bases between them. CDR3 residues: CASSEARSGYGYTF. CDR3 in DNA: TGTGCCAGCAGTGAAGCCCGTTCCGGCTATGGCTACACCTTC.

This chain links TRBV18 with TRBJ2-5, with 7 positions matching TRBD1. CDR3 size: 14 residues. The V gene end was trimmed by 3 bases and the J gene end by 4 bases; junction bases not matched to a gene: 5. Germline V CDR1 and CDR2: KGHSH, LQKENI. The CDR3 coding sequence is TGTGCCAGCTCACCGGTACAGGGGTCAGAGACCCAGTACTTC. It is translated as CASSPVQGSETQYF.

The gene calls are TRBV7-9 and TRBJ1-1; no firm D call. CDR1 is SEHNR, CDR2 FQNEAQ, per germline (reference sequence). The CDR3 extends over 14 amino acids. V dropped 2 bases and J dropped 1 base, with 8 bases sitting between them. The CDR3 loop reads CASSLHTANTEAFF. The CDR3 nucleotides read TGTGCCAGCAGCTTACATACTGCGAACACTGAAGCTTTCTTT.

This clone showed up just a few times. The gene calls are TRBV25-1 and TRBJ2-1, with D possibly TRBD2 on 5 matching bases. Germline V lookup: CDR1 MGHDK, CDR2 SYGVNS. The CDR3 contains 13 residues. V shed 4 bases and J shed 4 bases, with 8 bases lying between them. CDR3 sequence: CASSAGVYNEQFF. For the CDR3, the DNA is TGTGCCAGCAGTGCCGGGGTGTACAATGAGCAGTTCTTC.

The chain combines TRBV2 with TRBJ2-1, with D tentatively TRBD2 (6 bases). The CDR3 runs 16 residues. Germline V gene data show CDR1 as SNHLY and CDR2 as FYNNEI. The V gene lost 4 bases and the J gene lost 4 bases, with 17 bases spanning the gap. CDR3 nucleotide sequence: TGTGCCAGCAGTGCCGGTTCCCTAGCGTCTTACAATGAGCAGTTCTTC. Encoded protein: CASSAGSLASYNEQFF.

V gene TRBV5-4 combines with J gene TRBJ1-4, with D possibly being TRBD1 (5 bases). The CDR3 spans 14 residues. V lost 3 bases, J lost 4 bases, and 10 bases lay in between. Germline values: CDR1 SGHNT, CDR2 YYREEE (reference sequence). The CDR3 loop is CASSSGGLNEKLFF. DNA of the CDR3: TGTGCCAGCAGCTCCGGGGGTCTTAATGAAAAACTGTTTTTT. The entire variable domain, with the rest obtained from reference TRBV5-4 and TRBJ1-4, is as follows: ETGVTQSPTHLIKTRGQQVTLRCSSQSGHNTVSWYQQALGQGPQFIFQYYREEENGRGNFPPRFSGLQFPNYSSELNVNALELDDSALYLCASSSGGLNEKLFFGSGTQLSVL.

The chain employs TRBV11-1 and TRBJ2-3, with D perhaps matching TRBD1 (5 bases). Trimming took off 7 bases at V and 0 bases at J, with 11 bases between the two ends. Germline V lookup: CDR1 SGHAT, CDR2 FQDESV (reference sequence). This CDR3 spans 14 amino acids. CDR3 bases: TGTGCCAGCAAAAGGGCAGGGAGCACAGATACGCAGTATTTT. It codes for CASKRAGSTDTQYF.

The rearrangement joins TRBV4-2 to TRBJ1-4; D unclear. V was trimmed by 1 base and J by 0 bases, leaving 6 bases between them. The CDR3 is made up of 15 amino acids. Germline CDR1 is LGHNA and CDR2 is YNFKEQ. The CDR3 region is CASSQAGATNEKLFF. In DNA, the CDR3 is TGTGCCAGCAGCCAAGCAGGAGCAACTAATGAAAAACTGTTTTTT.

The rearrangement links TRBV19 to TRBJ2-2; unclear D gene. V was clipped by 7 bases and J by 1 base, with 10 bases between them. Germline V gives CDR1 LNHDA, CDR2 SQIVND (reference sequence). CDR3 length: 14 residues. The CDR3 reads CASIDYLNTGELFF. The CDR3 coding sequence is TGTGCCAGTATAGATTATTTGAACACCGGGGAGCTGTTTTTT.

CDR3 loop: CASSPEETQYF. The DNA of the CDR3 is TGTGCCAGCTCACCGGAAGAGACCCAGTACTTC. This sequence joins TRBV18 and TRBJ2-5; D unresolved. Trimming took off 3 bases at V and 3 bases at J, with 2 bases between the two ends. Germline V gene lookup returns CDR1 KGHSH and CDR2 LQKENI. There are 11 residues in the CDR3. Full variable domain (remainder filled in from reference TRBV18 and TRBJ2-5): NAGVMQNPRHLVRRRGQEARLRCSPMKGHSHVYWYRQLPEEGLKFMVYLQKENIIDESGMPKERFSAEFPKEGPSILRIQQVVRGDSAAYFCASSPEETQYFGPGTRLLVL.

The V gene is TRBV7-9, the J gene TRBJ2-3; 12 bases map to TRBD2. The CDR3 sequence is 16 residues long. Looked up from germline, CDR1 is SEHNR and CDR2 is FQNEAQ (reference sequence). Trimming removed 3 bases from V and 5 bases from J; junction bases left unmatched: 6. The CDR3 spells CASSFSSGRAEDTQYF. The CDR3 DNA reads TGTGCCAGCAGCTTCTCTAGCGGGAGGGCCGAAGATACGCAGTATTTT.

CDR3 coding DNA: TGTGCCAGCAGCTTGACAGACGCCTACGAGCAGTACTTC. Amino acid sequence: CASSLTDAYEQYF. The chain employs TRBV7-8 and TRBJ2-7, with D possibly matching TRBD1 (5 bases). Germline CDR1 and CDR2: SGHVS and FQNEAQ. V was shortened by 3 bases and J by 2 bases, with 8 bases between the two germline ends. This CDR3 contains 13 residues.

The rearrangement uses TRBV11-2 and TRBJ2-6, with no clear D. The germline gives CDR1 SGHAT, CDR2 FQNNGV. Trimming pared 5 bases from V and 0 bases from J, leaving 5 bases between. CDR3 length: 14 residues. This CDR3 reads CASSTHSGANVLTF. The CDR3 DNA reads TGTGCCAGCAGCACTCACTCTGGGGCCAACGTCCTGACTTTC.

The sample holds one count of this clone. The chain joins TRBV7-2 to TRBJ2-7, with D unresolved. Germline V gives CDR1 SGHTA, CDR2 FQGNSA. V dropped 3 bases and J dropped 7 bases, with 16 bases sitting between them. The CDR3 has 14 residues. This CDR3 reads CASSFQALVGEQYF. The CDR3 DNA is TGTGCCAGCAGCTTCCAGGCCCTGGTGGGAGAGCAGTACTTC.

The J gene is TRBJ2-5, the V gene TRBV11-3; 7 nucleotides match TRBD2. This CDR3 spans 15 amino acids. The germline CDR1 and CDR2 sequences are SGHNT and YENEEA. V was pared by 1 base and J by 0 bases, with 2 bases of the junction left unmatched. The CDR3 region is CASSLGGTNQETQYF. The CDR3 bases are TGTGCCAGCAGCTTAGGCGGGACTAACCAAGAGACCCAGTACTTC.

The sample holds one count of this clone. This chain uses TRBV30 with TRBJ1-2, with TRBD1 matching over 8 bases. Germline V gene lookup returns CDR1 GTSNPN and CDR2 SVGIG (reference sequence). The CDR3 totals 14 residues. Losses at the gene ends were 2 bases for V and 4 bases for J; bases not matched to a gene: 6. This chain's CDR3 is CAWSRDRGGYGYTF. CDR3 coding DNA: TGTGCCTGGAGTCGAGACAGGGGAGGCTATGGCTACACCTTC.